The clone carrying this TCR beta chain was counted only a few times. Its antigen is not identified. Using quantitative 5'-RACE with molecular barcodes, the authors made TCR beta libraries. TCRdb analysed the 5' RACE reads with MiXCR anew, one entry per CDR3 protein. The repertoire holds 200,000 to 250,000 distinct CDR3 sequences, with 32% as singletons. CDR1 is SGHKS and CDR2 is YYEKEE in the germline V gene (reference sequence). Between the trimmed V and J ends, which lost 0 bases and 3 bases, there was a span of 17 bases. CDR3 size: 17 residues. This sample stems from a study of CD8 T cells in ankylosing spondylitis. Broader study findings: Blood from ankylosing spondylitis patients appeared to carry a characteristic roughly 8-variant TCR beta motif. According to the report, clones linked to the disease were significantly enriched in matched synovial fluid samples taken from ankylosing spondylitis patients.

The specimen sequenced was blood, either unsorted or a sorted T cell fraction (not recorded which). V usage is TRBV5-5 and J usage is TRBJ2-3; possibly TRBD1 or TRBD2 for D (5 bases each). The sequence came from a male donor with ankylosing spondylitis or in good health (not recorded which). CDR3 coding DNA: TGTGCCAGCAGCTTGGCCGTTGGGGCGCGAGGGACAGATACGCAGTATTTT. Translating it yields CASSLAVGARGTDTQYF.